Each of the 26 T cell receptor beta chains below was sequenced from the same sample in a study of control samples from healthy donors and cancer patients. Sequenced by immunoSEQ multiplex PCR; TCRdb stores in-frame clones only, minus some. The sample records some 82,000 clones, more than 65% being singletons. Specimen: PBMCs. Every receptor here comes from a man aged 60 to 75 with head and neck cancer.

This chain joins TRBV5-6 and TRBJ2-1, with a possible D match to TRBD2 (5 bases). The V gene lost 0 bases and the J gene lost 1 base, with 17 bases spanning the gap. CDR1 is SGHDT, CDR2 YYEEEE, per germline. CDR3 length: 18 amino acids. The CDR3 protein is CASSLGWESLGSYNEQFF. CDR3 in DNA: TGTGCCAGCAGCTTGGGATGGGAATCACTAGGTTCCTACAATGAGCAGTTCTTC. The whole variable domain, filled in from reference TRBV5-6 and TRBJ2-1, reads DAGVTQSPTHLIKTRGQQVTLRCSPKSGHDTVSWYQQALGQGPQFIFQYYEEEERQRGNFPDRFSGHQFPNYSSELNVNALLLGDSALYLCASSLGWESLGSYNEQFFGPGTRLTVL.

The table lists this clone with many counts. The CDR3 is CASSPGGTELSNEQFF. DNA of the CDR3: TGTGCCAGCAGTCCAGGCGGGACAGAATTATCGAATGAGCAGTTCTTC. The chain has TRBV6-6 and TRBJ2-1; a weak D match, TRBD1 (7 bases). The germline V and J ends were trimmed by 5 bases and 7 bases, with 21 bases remaining between them. The CDR3 has 16 residues. Per germline, CDR1 MNHNY and CDR2 SVGAGI (reference sequence).

CDR3 DNA sequence: TGTGCCAGCAGCCTATGGGGGGAGGGTGAAAAACTGTTTTTT. This encodes CASSLWGEGEKLFF. The J gene is TRBJ1-4, the V gene TRBV6-5; tentative D call: TRBD1 (5 bases). Germline CDR1 is MNHEY and CDR2 is SVGAGI. CDR3 size: 14 residues. V lost 6 bases and J 7 bases, leaving 15 bases between the germline ends.

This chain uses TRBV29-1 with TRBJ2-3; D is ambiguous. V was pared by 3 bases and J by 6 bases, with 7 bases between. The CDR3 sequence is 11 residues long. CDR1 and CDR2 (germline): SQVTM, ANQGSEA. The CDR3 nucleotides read TGCAGCGTTGAGGATGCGGATACGCAGTATTTT. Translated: CSVEDADTQYF.

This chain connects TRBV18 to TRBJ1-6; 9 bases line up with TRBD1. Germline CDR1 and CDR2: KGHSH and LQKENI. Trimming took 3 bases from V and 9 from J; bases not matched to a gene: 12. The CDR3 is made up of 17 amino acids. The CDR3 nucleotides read TGTGCCAGCTCACCCAATTCTGCGGGACAGGGCCGTTCACCCCTCCACTTT. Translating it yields CASSPNSAGQGRSPLHF.

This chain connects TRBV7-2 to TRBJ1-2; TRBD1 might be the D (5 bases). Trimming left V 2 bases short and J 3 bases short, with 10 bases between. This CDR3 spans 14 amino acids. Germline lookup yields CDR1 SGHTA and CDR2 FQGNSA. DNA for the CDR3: TGTGCCAGCAGCTTATATGGGGGTGACTATGGCTACACCTTC. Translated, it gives CASSLYGGDYGYTF.

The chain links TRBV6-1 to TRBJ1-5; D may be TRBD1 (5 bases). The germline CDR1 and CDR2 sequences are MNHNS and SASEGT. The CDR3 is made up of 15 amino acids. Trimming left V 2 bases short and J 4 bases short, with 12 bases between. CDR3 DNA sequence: TGTGCCAGCAGTGAACTAGCGGCAGGGAATCAGCCCCAGCATTTT. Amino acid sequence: CASSELAAGNQPQHF.

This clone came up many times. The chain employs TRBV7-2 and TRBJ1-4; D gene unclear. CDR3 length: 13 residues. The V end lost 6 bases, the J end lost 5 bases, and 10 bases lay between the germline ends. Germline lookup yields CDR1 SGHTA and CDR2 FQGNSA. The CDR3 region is CASSNGKNEKLFF. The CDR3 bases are TGTGCCAGCAGTAACGGGAAAAATGAAAAACTGTTTTTT.

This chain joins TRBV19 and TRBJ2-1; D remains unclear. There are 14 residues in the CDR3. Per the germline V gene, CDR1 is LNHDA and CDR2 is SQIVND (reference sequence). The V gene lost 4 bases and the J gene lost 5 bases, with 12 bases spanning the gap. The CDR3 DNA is TGTGCCAGTAGTAAGGGTCTAGAAAACAATGAGCAGTTCTTC. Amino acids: CASSKGLENNEQFF.

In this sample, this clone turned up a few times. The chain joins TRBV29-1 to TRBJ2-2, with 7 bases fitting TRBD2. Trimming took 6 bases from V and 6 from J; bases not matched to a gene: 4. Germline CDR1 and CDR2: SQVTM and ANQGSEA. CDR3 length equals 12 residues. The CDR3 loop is CSVRTSPGELFF. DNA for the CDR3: TGCAGCGTAAGGACTAGTCCCGGGGAGCTGTTTTTT.

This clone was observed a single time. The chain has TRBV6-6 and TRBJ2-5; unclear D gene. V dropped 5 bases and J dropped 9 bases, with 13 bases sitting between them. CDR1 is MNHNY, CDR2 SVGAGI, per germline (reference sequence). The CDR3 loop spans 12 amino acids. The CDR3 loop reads CASSPPYLAQYF. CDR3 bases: TGTGCCAGCAGTCCCCCCTATCTGGCCCAGTACTTC.

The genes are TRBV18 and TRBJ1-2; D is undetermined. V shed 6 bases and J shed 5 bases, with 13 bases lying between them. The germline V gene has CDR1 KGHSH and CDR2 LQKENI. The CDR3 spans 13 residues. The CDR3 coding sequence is TGTGCCAGCTCGCCTACCTCCGGGTATGGCTACACCTTC. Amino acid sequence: CASSPTSGYGYTF.

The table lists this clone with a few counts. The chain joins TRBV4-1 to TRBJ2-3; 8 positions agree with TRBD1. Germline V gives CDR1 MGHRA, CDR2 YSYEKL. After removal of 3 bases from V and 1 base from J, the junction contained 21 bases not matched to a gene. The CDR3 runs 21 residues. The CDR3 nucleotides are TGCGCCAGCAGCCAGCCTTTCCTCCGGTACAGGGGGGCCGGGGGCACAGATACGCAGTATTTT. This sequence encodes CASSQPFLRYRGAGGTDTQYF.

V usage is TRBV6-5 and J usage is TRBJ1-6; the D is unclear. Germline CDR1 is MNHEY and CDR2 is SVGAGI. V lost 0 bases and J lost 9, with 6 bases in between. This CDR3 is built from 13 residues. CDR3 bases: TGTGCCAGCAGTTACTCGACAAGTTCACCCCTCCACTTT. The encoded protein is CASSYSTSSPLHF.

The CDR3 DNA sequence: TGCGCCAGCAGCTTGGGGTCAATACTTAGCACAGATACGCAGTATTTT. This gives the protein CASSLGSILSTDTQYF. The chain employs TRBV5-1 and TRBJ2-3; D not resolved. Trimming removed 0 bases at V and 0 bases at J, with 11 bases between. This CDR3 contains 16 residues. Germline V gene lookup returns CDR1 SGHRS and CDR2 YFSETQ.

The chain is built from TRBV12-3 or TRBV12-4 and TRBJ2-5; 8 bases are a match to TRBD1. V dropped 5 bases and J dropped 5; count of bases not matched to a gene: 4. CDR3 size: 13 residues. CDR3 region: CASSGRTGETQYF. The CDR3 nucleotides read TGTGCCAGCAGTGGGCGGACAGGGGAGACCCAGTACTTC.

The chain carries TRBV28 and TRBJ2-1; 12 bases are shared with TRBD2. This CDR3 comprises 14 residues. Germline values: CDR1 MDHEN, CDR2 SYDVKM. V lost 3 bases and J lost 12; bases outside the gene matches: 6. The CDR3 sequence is CASSFLAGGGVQFF. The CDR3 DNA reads TGTGCCAGCAGTTTTCTAGCGGGAGGGGGTGTGCAGTTCTTC.

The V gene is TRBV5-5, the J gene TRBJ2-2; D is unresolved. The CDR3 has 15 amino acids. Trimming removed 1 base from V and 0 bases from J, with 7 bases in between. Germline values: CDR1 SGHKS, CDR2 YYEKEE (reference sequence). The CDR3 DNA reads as TGTGCCAGCAGCTTGTTCAGCACGAACACCGGGGAGCTGTTTTTT. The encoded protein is CASSLFSTNTGELFF.

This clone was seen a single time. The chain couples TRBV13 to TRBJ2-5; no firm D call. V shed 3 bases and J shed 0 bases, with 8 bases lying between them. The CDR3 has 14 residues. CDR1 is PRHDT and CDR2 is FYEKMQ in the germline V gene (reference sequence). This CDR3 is CASSLDGYQETQYF. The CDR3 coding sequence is TGTGCCAGCAGCTTGGACGGGTACCAAGAGACCCAGTACTTC.

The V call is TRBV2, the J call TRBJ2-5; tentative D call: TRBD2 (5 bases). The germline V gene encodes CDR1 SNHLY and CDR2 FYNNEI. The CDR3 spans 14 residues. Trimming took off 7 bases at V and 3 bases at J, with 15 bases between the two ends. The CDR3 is CASNKEIGEETQYF. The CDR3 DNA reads TGTGCCAGCAACAAGGAGATCGGGGAAGAGACCCAGTACTTC.

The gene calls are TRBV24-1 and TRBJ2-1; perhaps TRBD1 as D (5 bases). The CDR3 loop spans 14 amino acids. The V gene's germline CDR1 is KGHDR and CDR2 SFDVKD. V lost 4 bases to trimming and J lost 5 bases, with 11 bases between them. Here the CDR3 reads CATSDLTDHNEQFF. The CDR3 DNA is TGTGCCACCAGTGACCTGACAGATCACAATGAGCAGTTCTTC.

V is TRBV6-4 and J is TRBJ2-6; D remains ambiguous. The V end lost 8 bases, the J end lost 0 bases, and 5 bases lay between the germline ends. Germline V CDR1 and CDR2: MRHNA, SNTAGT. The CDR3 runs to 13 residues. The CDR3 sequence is CASGPSGANVLTF. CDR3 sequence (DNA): TGTGCCAGCGGACCCTCTGGGGCCAACGTCCTGACTTTC.

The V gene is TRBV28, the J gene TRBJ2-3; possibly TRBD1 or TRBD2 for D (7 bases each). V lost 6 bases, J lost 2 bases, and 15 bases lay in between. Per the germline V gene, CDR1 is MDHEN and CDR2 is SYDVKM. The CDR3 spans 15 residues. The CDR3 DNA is TGTGCCAGCAGCCCAGGGGGGGCGAACACAGATACGCAGTATTTT. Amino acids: CASSPGGANTDTQYF.

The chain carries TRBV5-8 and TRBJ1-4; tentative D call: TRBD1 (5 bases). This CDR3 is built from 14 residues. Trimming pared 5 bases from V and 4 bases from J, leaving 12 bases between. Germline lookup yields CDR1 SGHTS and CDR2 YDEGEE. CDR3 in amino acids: CASSPGRGNEKLFF. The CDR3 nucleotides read TGTGCCAGCAGTCCGGGACGTGGTAATGAAAAACTGTTTTTT.

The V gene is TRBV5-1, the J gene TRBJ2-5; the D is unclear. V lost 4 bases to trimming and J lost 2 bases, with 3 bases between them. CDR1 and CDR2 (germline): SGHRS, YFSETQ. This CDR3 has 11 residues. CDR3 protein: CASSQQETQYF. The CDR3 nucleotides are TGCGCCAGCAGCCAACAAGAGACCCAGTACTTC.

The CDR3 region has the DNA TGTGCCAGCAGTGATTCTGGGAGGGAGGCTTCGTTCTTC. Its translation: CASSDSGREASFF. This chain links TRBV25-1 with TRBJ2-1; 7 positions match TRBD2. The ends lost 3 bases at V and 15 bases at J; junction bases unmatched: 11. Germline CDR1 reads MGHDK; CDR2 reads SYGVNS. The CDR3 is made up of 13 amino acids.